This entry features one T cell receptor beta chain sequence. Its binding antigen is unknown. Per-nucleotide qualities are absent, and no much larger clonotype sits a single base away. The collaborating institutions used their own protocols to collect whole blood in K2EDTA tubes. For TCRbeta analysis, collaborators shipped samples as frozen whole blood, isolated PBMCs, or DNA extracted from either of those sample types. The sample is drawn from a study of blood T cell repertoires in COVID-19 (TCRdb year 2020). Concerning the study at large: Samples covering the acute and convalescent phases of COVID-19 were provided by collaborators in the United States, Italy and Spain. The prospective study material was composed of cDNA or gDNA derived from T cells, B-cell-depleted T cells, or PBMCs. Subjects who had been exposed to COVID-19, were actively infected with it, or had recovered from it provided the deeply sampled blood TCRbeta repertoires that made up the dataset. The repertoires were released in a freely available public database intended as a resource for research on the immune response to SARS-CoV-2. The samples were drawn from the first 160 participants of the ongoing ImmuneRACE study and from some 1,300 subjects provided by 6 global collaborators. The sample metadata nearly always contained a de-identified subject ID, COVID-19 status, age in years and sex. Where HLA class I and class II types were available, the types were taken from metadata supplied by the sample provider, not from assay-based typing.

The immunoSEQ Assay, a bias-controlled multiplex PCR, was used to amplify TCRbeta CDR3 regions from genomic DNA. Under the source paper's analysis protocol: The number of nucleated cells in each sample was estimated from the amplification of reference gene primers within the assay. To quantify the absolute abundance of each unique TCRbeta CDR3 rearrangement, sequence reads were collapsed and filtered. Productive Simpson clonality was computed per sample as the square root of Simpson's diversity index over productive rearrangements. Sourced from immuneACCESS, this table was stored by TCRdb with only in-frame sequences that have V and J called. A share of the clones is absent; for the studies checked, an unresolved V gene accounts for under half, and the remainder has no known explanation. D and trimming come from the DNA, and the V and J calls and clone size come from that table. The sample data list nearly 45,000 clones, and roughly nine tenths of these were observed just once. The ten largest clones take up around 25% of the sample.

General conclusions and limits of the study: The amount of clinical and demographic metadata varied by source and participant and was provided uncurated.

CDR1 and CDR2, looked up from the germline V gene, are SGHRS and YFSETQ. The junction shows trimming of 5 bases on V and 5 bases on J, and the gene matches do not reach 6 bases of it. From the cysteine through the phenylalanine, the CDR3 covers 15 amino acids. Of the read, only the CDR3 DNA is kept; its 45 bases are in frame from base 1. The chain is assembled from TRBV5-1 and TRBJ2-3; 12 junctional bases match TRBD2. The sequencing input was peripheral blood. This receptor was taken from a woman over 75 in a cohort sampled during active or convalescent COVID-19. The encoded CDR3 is CASSPRGLAGDTQYF. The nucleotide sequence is TGCGCCAGCAGTCCTAGGGGACTAGCGGGAGATACGCAGTATTTT. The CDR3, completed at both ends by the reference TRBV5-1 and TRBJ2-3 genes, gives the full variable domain KAGVTQTPRYLIKTRGQQVTLSCSPISGHRSVSWYQQTPGQGLQFLFEYFSETQRNKGNFPGRFSGRQFSNSRSEMNVSTLELGDSALYLCASSPRGLAGDTQYFGPGTRLTVL.